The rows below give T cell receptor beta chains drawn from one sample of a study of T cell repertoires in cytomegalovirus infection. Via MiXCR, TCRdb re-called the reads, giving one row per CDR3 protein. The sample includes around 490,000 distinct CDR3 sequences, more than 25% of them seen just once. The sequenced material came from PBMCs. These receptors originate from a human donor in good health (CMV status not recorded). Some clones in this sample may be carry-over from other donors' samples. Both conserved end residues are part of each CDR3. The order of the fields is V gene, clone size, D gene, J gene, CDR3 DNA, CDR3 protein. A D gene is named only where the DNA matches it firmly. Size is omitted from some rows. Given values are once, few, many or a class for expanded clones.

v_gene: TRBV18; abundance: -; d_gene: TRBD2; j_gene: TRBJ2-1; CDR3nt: TGTGCCAGCTCACCCCTGGAACTAGCGGGGGGTGGGGCGGACAATGAGCAGTTCTTC; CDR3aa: CASSPLELAGGGADNEQFF
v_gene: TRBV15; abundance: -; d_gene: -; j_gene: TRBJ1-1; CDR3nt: TGTGCCACCAGCAGAGGTGTGAACACTGAAGCTTTCTTT; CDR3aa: CATSRGVNTEAFF
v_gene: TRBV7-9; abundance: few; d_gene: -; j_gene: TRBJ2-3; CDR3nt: TGTGCCAGCAGCGCAGACAGAGACGCCACAGATACGCAGTATTTT; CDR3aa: CASSADRDATDTQYF
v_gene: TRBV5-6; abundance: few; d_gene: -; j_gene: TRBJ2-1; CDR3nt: TGTGCCAGCAGCCGGGCGGCACGTGAGCAGTTCTTC; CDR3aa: CASSRAAREQFF
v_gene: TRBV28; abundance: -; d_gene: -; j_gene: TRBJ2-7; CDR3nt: TGTGCCAGCAGTTTGTGGGGAACAGGGAGCAACGAGCAGTACTTC; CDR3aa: CASSLWGTGSNEQYF
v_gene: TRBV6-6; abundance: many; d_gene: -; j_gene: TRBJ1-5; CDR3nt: TGTGCCAGCAGTTTCGGTCAGCCCCAGCATTTT; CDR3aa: CASSFGQPQHF
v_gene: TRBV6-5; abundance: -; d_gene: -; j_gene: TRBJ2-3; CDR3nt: TGTGCCAGCAGTTACGGCAGGGCGCAGTATTTT; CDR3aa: CASSYGRAQYF
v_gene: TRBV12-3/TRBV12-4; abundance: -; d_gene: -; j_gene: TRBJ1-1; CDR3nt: TGTGCCGTGTCCGGGGGAGCTAACACTGAAGCTTTCTTT; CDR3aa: CAVSGGANTEAFF
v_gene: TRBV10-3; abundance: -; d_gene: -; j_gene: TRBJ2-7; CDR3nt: TGTGCCATCAGTGTCGGCCAGCGGAGTTACGAGCAGTACTTC; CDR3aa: CAISVGQRSYEQYF
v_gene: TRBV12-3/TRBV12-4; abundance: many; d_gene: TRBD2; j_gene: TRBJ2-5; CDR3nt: TGTGCCAGCAGGCCAATAGCGGGAGGGCCGAGGGAGACCCAGTACTTC; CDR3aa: CASRPIAGGPRETQYF
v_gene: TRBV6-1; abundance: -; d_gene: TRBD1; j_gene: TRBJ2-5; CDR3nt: TGTGCCAGCAGTGTCTCCGGGACAGGGGGCTGGGAGACCCAGTACTTC; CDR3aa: CASSVSGTGGWETQYF
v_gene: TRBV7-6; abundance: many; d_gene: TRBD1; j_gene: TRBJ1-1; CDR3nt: TGTGCCAGCAGCTATGACAGGGACACTGAAGCTTTCTTT; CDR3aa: CASSYDRDTEAFF
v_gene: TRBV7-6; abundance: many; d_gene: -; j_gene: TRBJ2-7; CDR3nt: TGTGCCAGCAGCTTAGATCTCGGGAGCGAGCAGTACTTC; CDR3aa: CASSLDLGSEQYF
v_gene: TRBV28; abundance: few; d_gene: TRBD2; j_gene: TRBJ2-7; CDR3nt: TGTGCCAGCAGACCGGGACTAGCGGGGAGCGGGGGCGAGCAGTACTTC; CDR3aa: CASRPGLAGSGGEQYF
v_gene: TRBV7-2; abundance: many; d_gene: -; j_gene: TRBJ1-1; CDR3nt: TGTGCCAGCAGCTTAGCGGGCAGGAGGGGTCAGAACACTGAAGCTTTCTTT; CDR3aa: CASSLAGRRGQNTEAFF
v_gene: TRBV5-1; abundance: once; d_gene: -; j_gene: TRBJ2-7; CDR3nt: TGCGCCAGCAGCTTGGCCGGGAGCGAGAGGTCCTACGAGCAGTACTTC; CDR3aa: CASSLAGSERSYEQYF
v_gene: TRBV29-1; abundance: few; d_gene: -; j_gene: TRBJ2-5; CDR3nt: TGCAGCGTTGGACTGTCCCTAGAGACCCAGTACTTC; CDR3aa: CSVGLSLETQYF
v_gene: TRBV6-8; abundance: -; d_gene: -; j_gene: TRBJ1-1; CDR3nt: TGTGCCAGCAGTAATAGCCGAAACACTGAAGCTTTCTTT; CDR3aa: CASSNSRNTEAFF
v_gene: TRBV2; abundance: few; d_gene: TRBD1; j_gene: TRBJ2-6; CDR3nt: TGTGCCAGCAGTCATCAGTCGGACAGGCCTCACTCTGGGGCCAACGTCCTGACTTTC; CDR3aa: CASSHQSDRPHSGANVLTF
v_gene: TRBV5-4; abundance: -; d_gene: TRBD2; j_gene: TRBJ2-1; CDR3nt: TGTGCCAGCAGCGGGGCCGGGACTAGCGGGAGGGCGCTCTACAATGAGCAGTTCTTC; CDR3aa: CASSGAGTSGRALYNEQFF
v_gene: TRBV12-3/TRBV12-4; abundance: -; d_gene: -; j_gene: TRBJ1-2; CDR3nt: TGTGCCAGCAGTAACACGGCCGGTTATGGCTACACCTTC; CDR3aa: CASSNTAGYGYTF
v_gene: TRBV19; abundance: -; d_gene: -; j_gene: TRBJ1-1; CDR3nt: TGTGCCAGTAGGGCAATGAACACTGAAGCTTTCTTT; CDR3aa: CASRAMNTEAFF
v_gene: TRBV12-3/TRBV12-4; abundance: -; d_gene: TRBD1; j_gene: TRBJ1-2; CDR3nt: TGTGCCAGCAGTTTAGGACAGGGGGCGCCTGGCTACACCTTC; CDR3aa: CASSLGQGAPGYTF
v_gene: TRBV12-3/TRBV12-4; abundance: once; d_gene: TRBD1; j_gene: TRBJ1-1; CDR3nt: TGTGCCAGCAGTAATTACAGGGGGCGTGAAGCTTTCTTT; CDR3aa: CASSNYRGREAFF
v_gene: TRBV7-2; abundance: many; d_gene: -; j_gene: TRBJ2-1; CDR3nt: TGTGCCAGCAGCCCGCAGGGGGGTGAGCAGTTCTTC; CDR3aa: CASSPQGGEQFF
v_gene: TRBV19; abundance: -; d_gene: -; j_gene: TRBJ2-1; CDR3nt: TGTGCCAGTAGTATTACGGGTGGAGGGTACAATGAGCAGTTCTTC; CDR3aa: CASSITGGGYNEQFF
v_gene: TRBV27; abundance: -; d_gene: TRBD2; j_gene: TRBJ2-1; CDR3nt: TGTGCCAGCAGAGGCGGGAGTCCTGAGCAGTTCTTC; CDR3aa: CASRGGSPEQFF
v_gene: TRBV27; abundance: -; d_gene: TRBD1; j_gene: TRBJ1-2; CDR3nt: TGTGCCAGCTCCAGGATCTCGGGACAGCCCTTTGATGGCTACACCTTC; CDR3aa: CASSRISGQPFDGYTF
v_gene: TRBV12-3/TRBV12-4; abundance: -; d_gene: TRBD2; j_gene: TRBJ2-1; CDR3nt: TGTGCCAGCAGTTTAGGAGGGACTAGCGGGTATGAGCAGTTCTTC; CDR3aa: CASSLGGTSGYEQFF
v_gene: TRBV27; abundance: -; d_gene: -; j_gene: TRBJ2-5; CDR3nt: TGTGCCAGCAGTTTAGGCAGCCTACCAGAGACCCAGTACTTC; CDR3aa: CASSLGSLPETQYF
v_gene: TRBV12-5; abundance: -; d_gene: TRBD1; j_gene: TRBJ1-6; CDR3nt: TGTGCTAGTGGTTTGGGGGACAGATATAATTCACCCCTCCACTTT; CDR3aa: CASGLGDRYNSPLHF
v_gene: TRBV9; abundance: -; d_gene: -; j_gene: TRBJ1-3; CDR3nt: TGTGCCAGCAGCGTAGGTGATCCTTCGCGGGGAAACACCATATATTTT; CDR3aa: CASSVGDPSRGNTIYF
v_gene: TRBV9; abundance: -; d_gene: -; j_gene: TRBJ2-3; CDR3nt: TGTGCCAGCAGCGGGAGCGGGTCCGCCGTAACAGATACGCAGTATTTT; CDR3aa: CASSGSGSAVTDTQYF
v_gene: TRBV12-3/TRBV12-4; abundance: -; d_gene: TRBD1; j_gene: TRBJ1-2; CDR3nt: TGTGCCAGCAGTTTCCGGGCGCCCGGACAGGGCTATGGCTACACCTTC; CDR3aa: CASSFRAPGQGYGYTF
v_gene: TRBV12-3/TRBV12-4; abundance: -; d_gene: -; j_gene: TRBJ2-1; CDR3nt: TGTGCCAGCAGCGGACTTCACAATGAGCAGTTCTTC; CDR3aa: CASSGLHNEQFF
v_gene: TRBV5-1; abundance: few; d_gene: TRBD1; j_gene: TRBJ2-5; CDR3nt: TGCGCCAGCAGCTTTGGGGCTCAACAGGGGCTGCGGTTGGAGACCCAGTACTTC; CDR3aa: CASSFGAQQGLRLETQYF
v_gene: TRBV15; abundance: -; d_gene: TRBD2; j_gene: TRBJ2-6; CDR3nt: TGTGCCACCAGCTTTGGTTCTAGCGGCTCTGGGGCCAACGTCCTGACTTTC; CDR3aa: CATSFGSSGSGANVLTF
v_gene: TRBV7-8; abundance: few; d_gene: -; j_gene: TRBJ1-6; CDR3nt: TGTGCCAGCAGTACGACTCTCGCCAATTCACCCCTCCACTTT; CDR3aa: CASSTTLANSPLHF
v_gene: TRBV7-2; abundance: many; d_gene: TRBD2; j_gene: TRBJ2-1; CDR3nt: TGTGCCAGCAGCTACCCAGCGGGAGAGGGGCCCATTGGGTCCTACAATGAGCAGTTCTTC; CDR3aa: CASSYPAGEGPIGSYNEQFF
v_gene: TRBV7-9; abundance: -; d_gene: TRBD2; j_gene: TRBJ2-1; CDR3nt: TGTGCCAGCGACCCTCTAGCGGGAGTCTACAATGAGCAGTTCTTC; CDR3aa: CASDPLAGVYNEQFF
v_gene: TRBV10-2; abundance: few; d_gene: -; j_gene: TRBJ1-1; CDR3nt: TGCGCCACTTCAGTGAACACTGAAGCTTTCTTT; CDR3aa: CATSVNTEAFF
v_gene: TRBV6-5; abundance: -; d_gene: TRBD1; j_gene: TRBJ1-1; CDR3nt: TGTGCCAGCAGGGGACAGGGCCCGAACACTGAAGCTTTCTTT; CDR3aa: CASRGQGPNTEAFF
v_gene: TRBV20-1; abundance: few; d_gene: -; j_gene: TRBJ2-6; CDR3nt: TGCAGTGCTAGAGATCAAGATGGCTCTGGGGCCAACGTCCTGACTTTC; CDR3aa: CSARDQDGSGANVLTF
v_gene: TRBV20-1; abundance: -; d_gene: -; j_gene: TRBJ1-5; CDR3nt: TGCAGTGCTAGTCGGACGGATCAGCCCCAGCATTTT; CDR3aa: CSASRTDQPQHF
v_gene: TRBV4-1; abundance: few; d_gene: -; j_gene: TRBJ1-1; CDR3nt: TGCGCCAGCAGCCTCGGCGGGGGGATAAGCACTGAAGCTTTCTTT; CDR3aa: CASSLGGGISTEAFF
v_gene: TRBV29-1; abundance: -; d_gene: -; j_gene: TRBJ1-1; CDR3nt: TGCAGCGTTGGACGACCCAGGGGAGATTATGAAGCTTTCTTT; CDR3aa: CSVGRPRGDYEAFF
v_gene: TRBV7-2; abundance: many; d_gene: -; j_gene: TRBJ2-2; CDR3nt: TGTGCCAGCAGCTCAAGGCCCTATTCGTTCTCCGGGGAGCTGTTTTTT; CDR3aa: CASSSRPYSFSGELFF
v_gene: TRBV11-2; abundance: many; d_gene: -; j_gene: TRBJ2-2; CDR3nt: TGTGCCAGCAGCTTAGATGTTAAAACCGGGGAGCTGTTTTTT; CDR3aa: CASSLDVKTGELFF
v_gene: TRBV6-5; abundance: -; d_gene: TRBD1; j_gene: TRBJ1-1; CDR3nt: TGTGCCAGCAGTTCCCAACAGGGGGCCGACACTGAAGCTTTCTTT; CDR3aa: CASSSQQGADTEAFF
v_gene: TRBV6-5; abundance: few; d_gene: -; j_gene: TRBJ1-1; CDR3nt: TGTGCCAGCAGTTACCAGGTTGGGACAACGGAGAGAGCTTTCTTT; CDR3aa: CASSYQVGTTERAFF
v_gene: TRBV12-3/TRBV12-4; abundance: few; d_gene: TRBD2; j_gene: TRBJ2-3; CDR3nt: TGTGCCAGCAGTACGACTAGCGGGAGCACAGATACGCAGTATTTT; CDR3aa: CASSTTSGSTDTQYF
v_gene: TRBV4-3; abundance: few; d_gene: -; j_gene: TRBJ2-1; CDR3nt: TGCGCCAGCAGCCAAGAGCCTCTTCGGCCACCCTACAATGAGCAGTTCTTC; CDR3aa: CASSQEPLRPPYNEQFF
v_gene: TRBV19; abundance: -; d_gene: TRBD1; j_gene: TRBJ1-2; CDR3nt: TGTGCCAGTAGTATATATCCACAGGGGTGGGACTATGGCTACACCTTC; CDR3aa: CASSIYPQGWDYGYTF
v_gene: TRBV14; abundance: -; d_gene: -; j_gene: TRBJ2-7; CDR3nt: TGTGCCAGCAGCCTTTATACCACAGCTAGCTCCTACGAGCAGTACTTC; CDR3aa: CASSLYTTASSYEQYF
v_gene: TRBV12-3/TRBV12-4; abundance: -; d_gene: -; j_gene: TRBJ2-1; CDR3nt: TGTGCCAGCAGTTTAGACGGGAGGGGGCTCGGGCAGTTCTTC; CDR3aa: CASSLDGRGLGQFF
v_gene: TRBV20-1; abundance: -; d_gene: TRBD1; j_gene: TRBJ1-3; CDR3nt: TGCAGTGCTAGGGGACAGTCGAGCTCTGGAAACACCATATATTTT; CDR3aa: CSARGQSSSGNTIYF
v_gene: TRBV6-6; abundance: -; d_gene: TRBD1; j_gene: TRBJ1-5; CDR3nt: TGTGCCAGCAGTTACGGGACAGGGACCATTCAGCCCCAGCATTTT; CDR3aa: CASSYGTGTIQPQHF
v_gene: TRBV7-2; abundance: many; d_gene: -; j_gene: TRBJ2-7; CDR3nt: TGTGCCAGCAGCTTCGCCCTACGGGCGGGGAACCCGTGGGAGCAGTACTTC; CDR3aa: CASSFALRAGNPWEQYF
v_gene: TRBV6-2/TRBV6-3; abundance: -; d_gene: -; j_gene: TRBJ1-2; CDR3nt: TGTGCCAGCAGTTACCAAAACTATGGCTACACCTTC; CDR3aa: CASSYQNYGYTF